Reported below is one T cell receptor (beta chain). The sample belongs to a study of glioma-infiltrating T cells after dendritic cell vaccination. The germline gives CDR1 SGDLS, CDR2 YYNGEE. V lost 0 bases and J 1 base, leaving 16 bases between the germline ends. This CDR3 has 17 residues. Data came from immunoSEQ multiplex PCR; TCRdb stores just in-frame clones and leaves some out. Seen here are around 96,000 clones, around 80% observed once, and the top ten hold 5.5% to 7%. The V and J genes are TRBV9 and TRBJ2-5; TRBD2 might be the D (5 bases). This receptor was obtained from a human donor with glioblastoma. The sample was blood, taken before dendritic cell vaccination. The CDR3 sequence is CASSVGNTGKGQETQYF. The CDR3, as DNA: TGTGCCAGCAGCGTAGGGAATACCGGGAAGGGCCAAGAGACCCAGTACTTC.